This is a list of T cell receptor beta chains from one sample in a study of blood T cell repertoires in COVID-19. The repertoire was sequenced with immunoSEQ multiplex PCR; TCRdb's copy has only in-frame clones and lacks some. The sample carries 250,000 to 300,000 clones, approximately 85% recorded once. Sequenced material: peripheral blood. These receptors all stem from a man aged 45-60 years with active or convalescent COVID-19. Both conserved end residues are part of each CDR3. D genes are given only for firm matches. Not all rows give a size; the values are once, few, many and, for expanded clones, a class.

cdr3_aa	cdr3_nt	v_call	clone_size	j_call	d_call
CASKQGHYNSPLHF	TGTGCCAGCAAGCAGGGACACTATAATTCACCCCTCCACTTT	TRBV2	.	TRBJ1-6	.
CAISESTSGRAASYNEQFF	TGTGCCATCAGTGAGTCGACTAGCGGGAGGGCCGCTTCCTACAATGAGCAGTTCTTC	TRBV10-3	.	TRBJ2-1	TRBD2
CASSRTGATGANVLTF	TGTGCCAGCTCCCGGACAGGGGCCACTGGGGCCAACGTCCTGACTTTC	TRBV19	.	TRBJ2-6	TRBD1
CASSLDRANNQPQHF	TGTGCCAGCAGCCTAGACAGGGCCAATAATCAGCCCCAGCATTTT	TRBV7-8	.	TRBJ1-5	TRBD1
CASSLAGFEYTIYF	TGTGCCAGCAGCTTGGCAGGGTTTGAATACACCATATATTTT	TRBV7-9	.	TRBJ1-3	.
CASSITAFQGAATGANVLTF	TGTGCCAGCAGCATAACCGCCTTTCAGGGGGCGGCGACGGGGGCCAACGTCCTGACTTTC	TRBV2	.	TRBJ2-6	TRBD1
CASSGSTIPSYTF	TGTGCCAGCAGTGGCTCGACTATACCGAGCTACACCTTC	TRBV2	.	TRBJ1-2	.
CASSRWRDQPQHF	TGTGCCAGCTCCCGATGGCGGGATCAGCCCCAGCATTTT	TRBV27	.	TRBJ1-5	.
CASSQPTTSGGYEQYF	TGTGCCAGCAGCCAACCCACCACTAGCGGTGGCTACGAGCAGTACTTC	TRBV3-1/TRBV3-2	.	TRBJ2-7	TRBD2
CASKAQGALGYTF	TGTGCCAGCAAGGCCCAGGGGGCACTTGGCTACACCTTC	TRBV28	once	TRBJ1-2	TRBD1
CASTGNSRKTEAFF	TGTGCCAGCACGGGGAACAGTCGAAAAACTGAAGCTTTCTTT	TRBV7-2	.	TRBJ1-1	.
CASSLDFSLNEQFF	TGTGCCAGCAGTTTAGATTTCAGTCTTAATGAGCAGTTCTTC	TRBV27	.	TRBJ2-1	.
CASSVAGGPYEQYF	TGTGCCAGCAGCGTAGCAGGGGGCCCCTACGAGCAGTACTTC	TRBV3-1/TRBV3-2	few	TRBJ2-7	TRBD1
CASSSRPQGAGNTIYF	TGTGCCAGCAGCTCACGTCCTCAGGGGGCTGGAAACACCATATATTTT	TRBV9	.	TRBJ1-3	TRBD1
CASSLPAGLYSPLHF	TGTGCCAGCAGTCTCCCAGCAGGGCTATATTCACCCCTCCACTTT	TRBV28	once	TRBJ1-6	.
CASSINDGNYGYTF	TGTGCCAGTAGTATTAACGACGGGAACTATGGCTACACCTTC	TRBV19	.	TRBJ1-2	.
CASTLQTGATEAFF	TGCGCCAGCACCCTACAGACAGGGGCTACTGAAGCTTTCTTT	TRBV5-1	.	TRBJ1-1	TRBD1
CASSSGLAGGGNYNEQFF	TGTGCCAGCAGCTCCGGACTAGCGGGAGGGGGAAACTACAATGAGCAGTTCTTC	TRBV5-4	.	TRBJ2-1	TRBD2
CASSGRLAGAMEQYF	TGTGCCAGTAGTGGGCGACTAGCGGGAGCTATGGAGCAGTACTTC	TRBV19	once	TRBJ2-7	TRBD2
CASSQEGGGAGELFF	TGCGCCAGCAGCCAAGAAGGCGGGGGGGCCGGGGAGCTGTTTTTT	TRBV4-1	.	TRBJ2-2	TRBD2
CAISEPSGDTGELFF	TGTGCCATCAGTGAGCCTAGCGGGGACACCGGGGAGCTGTTTTTT	TRBV10-3	.	TRBJ2-2	TRBD2
CASSLGRGNGYTF	TGTGCCAGCAGCTTAGGCAGGGGGAATGGCTACACCTTC	TRBV7-9	.	TRBJ1-2	TRBD1
CASSLYGGGGMGYGYTF	TGTGCCAGCAGTTTATATGGGGGCGGGGGCATGGGCTATGGCTACACCTTC	TRBV28	.	TRBJ1-2	.
CASSVTGTGYGEQFF	TGCGCCAGCAGCGTGACCGGGACAGGGTACGGGGAGCAGTTCTTC	TRBV5-1	few	TRBJ2-1	TRBD1
CASRESGGRGNNEQFF	TGTGCCAGCAGAGAAAGTGGCGGGAGGGGGAACAATGAGCAGTTCTTC	TRBV27	.	TRBJ2-1	TRBD2
CASSLGTGLSGNTIYF	TGTGCCAGCAGCTTAGGGACGGGACTCTCTGGAAACACCATATATTTT	TRBV7-9	.	TRBJ1-3	.
CASSQEVSGRVGEQFF	TGCGCCAGCAGCCAAGAGGTTAGCGGGAGGGTCGGTGAGCAGTTCTTC	TRBV4-1	.	TRBJ2-1	TRBD2
CASRLGTGTNSPLHF	TGTGCCAGCAGACTGGGGACAGGGACTAATTCACCCCTCCACTTT	TRBV7-2	.	TRBJ1-6	TRBD1
CAISKPPSNRQDRGPYEQYF	TGTGCCATCAGTAAACCACCATCAAATAGACAGGACAGGGGGCCCTACGAGCAGTACTTC	TRBV10-3	few	TRBJ2-7	TRBD1
CATHPGQGASGYTF	TGTGCCACCCATCCGGGACAGGGGGCCTCTGGCTACACCTTC	TRBV6-4	.	TRBJ1-2	TRBD1
CASGLDLRNTGELFF	TGTGCTAGTGGTTTGGACCTTAGAAACACCGGGGAGCTGTTTTTT	TRBV12-5	.	TRBJ2-2	.
CSGSTNQETQYF	TGCAGCGGGAGCACCAACCAAGAGACCCAGTACTTC	TRBV29-1	.	TRBJ2-5	.
CASSYRVSDGYTF	TGTGCCAGCAGTTACCGGGTTAGCGATGGCTACACCTTC	TRBV6-5	.	TRBJ1-2	.